This T cell receptor (beta chain) is from a study of blood T cell repertoires in COVID-19. The overall study: Acute and convalescent COVID-19 specimens originated in the United States, Italy and Spain. The cDNA or gDNA used as material had been derived from T cells, B-cell-depleted T cells, or PBMCs.

Trimming stripped 5 bases from V and 1 base from J, with 15 bases between. The germline CDR1 and CDR2 sequences are SGHVS and FQNEAQ. There are 15 residues in the CDR3. In the authors' workflow: Scientists estimated how many nucleated cells there were by amplifying reference gene primers. The data were produced by immunoSEQ multiplex PCR, yet TCRdb's version contains in-frame clones alone and is incomplete. The D gene and trimming were derived from the DNA, and the V and J assignments and clone size from that table. The sample carries 110,000 or so clones, about 85% recorded once. A single count supports this clone.

Input material: peripheral blood. This clonotype was sampled from a man in his forties or fifties with acute or convalescent COVID-19. The chain has TRBV7-8 and TRBJ2-7; TRBD1 is a possible D gene (7 bases). CDR3 protein: CASSPTRGESYEQYF. The CDR3 nucleotides read TGTGCCAGCAGCCCGACCAGGGGGGAGTCCTACGAGCAGTACTTC.